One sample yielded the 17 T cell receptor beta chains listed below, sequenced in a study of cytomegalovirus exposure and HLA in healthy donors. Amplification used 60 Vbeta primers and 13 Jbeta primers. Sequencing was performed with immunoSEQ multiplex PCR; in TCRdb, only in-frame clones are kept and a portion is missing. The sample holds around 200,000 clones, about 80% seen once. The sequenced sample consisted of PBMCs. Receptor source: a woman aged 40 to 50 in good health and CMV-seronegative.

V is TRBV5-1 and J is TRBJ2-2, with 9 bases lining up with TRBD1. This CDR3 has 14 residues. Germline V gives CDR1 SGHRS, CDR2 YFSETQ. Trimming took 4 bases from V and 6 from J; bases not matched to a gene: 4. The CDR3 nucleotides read TGCGCCAGCAGCATGACAGGGGGAGCCGGGGAGCTGTTTTTT. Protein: CASSMTGGAGELFF. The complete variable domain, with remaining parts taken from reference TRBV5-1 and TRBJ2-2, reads KAGVTQTPRYLIKTRGQQVTLSCSPISGHRSVSWYQQTPGQGLQFLFEYFSETQRNKGNFPGRFSGRQFSNSRSEMNVSTLELGDSALYLCASSMTGGAGELFFGEGSRLTVL.

Here the CDR3 reads CASSQEFGTSGLLETQYF. CDR3 sequence (DNA): TGCGCCAGCAGCCAAGAATTCGGGACTAGCGGATTACTAGAGACCCAGTACTTC. The chain links TRBV4-1 to TRBJ2-5; 11 positions agree with TRBD2. Germline V CDR1 and CDR2: MGHRA, YSYEKL. This CDR3 is 18 amino acids long. V trimming: 0 bases; J trimming: 4 bases; junction bases outside the gene matches: 10.

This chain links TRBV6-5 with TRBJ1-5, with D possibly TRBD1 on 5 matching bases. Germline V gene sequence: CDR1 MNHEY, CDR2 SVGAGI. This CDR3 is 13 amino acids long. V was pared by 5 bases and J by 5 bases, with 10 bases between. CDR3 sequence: CASSNGHDQPQHF. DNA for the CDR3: TGTGCCAGCAGTAACGGACACGATCAGCCCCAGCATTTT.

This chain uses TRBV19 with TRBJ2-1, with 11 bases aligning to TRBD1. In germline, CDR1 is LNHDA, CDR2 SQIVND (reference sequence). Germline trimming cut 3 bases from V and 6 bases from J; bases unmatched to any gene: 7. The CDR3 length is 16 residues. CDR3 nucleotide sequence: TGTGCCAGTAGTATTAATAGTGGGACAGGGGGCAATGAGCAGTTCTTC. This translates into CASSINSGTGGNEQFF.

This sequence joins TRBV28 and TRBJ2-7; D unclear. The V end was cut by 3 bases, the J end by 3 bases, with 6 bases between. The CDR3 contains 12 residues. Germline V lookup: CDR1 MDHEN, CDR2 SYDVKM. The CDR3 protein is CASSLGSYEQYF. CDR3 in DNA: TGTGCCAGCAGTTTGGGCAGCTACGAGCAGTACTTC.

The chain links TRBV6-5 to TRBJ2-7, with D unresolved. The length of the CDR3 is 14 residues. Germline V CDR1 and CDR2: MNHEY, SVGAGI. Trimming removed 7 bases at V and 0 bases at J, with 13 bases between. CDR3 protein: CASIPSPGSYEQYF. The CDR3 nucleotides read TGTGCCAGCATTCCTTCCCCCGGCTCCTACGAGCAGTACTTC.

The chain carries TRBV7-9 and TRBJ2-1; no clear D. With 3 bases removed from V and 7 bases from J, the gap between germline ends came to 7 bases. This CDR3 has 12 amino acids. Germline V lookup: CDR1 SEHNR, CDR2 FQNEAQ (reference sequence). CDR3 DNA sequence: TGTGCCAGCAGCTTTTCCCTTAATGAGCAGTTCTTC. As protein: CASSFSLNEQFF. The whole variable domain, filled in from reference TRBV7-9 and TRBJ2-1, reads DTGVSQNPRHKITKRGQNVTFRCDPISEHNRLYWYRQTLGQGPEFLTYFQNEAQLEKSRLLSDRFSAERPKGSFSTLEIQRTEQGDSAMYLCASSFSLNEQFFGPGTRLTVL.

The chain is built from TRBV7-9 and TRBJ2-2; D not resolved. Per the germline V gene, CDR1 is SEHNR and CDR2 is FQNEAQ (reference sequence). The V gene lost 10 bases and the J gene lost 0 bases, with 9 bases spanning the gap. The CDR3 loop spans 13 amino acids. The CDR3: CATRHPNTGELFF. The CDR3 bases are TGTGCCACTCGACACCCGAACACCGGGGAGCTGTTTTTT.

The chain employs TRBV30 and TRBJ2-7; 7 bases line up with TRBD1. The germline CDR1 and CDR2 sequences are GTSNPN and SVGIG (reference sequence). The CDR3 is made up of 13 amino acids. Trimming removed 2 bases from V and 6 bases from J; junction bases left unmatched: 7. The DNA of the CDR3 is TGTGCCTGGAGTCGACAGGGTAAAGGCGAGCAGTACTTC. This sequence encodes CAWSRQGKGEQYF.

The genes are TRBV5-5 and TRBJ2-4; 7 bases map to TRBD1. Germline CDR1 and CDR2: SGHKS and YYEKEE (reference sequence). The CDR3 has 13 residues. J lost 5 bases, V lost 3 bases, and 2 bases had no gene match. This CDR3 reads CASSSGTENIQYF. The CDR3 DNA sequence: TGTGCCAGCAGCTCCGGGACAGAAAACATTCAGTACTTC. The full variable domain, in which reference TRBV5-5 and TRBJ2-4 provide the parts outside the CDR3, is DAGVTQSPTHLIKTRGQQVTLRCSPISGHKSVSWYQQVLGQGPQFIFQYYEKEERGRGNFPDRFSARQFPNYSSELNVNALLLGDSALYLCASSSGTENIQYFGAGTRLSVL.

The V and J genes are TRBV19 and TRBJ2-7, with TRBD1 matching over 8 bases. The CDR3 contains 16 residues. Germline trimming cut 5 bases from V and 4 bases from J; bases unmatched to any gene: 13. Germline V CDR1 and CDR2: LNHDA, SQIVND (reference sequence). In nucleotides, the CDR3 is TGTGCCAGTAGTCCCGCCGCCGGGACAGGCCGGTACGAGCAGTACTTC. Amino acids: CASSPAAGTGRYEQYF.

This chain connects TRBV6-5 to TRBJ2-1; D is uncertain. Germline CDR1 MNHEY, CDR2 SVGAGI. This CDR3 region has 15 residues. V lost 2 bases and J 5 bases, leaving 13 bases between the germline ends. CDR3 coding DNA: TGTGCCAGCAGTTACACACCCCCGGGTAACAATGAGCAGTTCTTC. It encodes CASSYTPPGNNEQFF.

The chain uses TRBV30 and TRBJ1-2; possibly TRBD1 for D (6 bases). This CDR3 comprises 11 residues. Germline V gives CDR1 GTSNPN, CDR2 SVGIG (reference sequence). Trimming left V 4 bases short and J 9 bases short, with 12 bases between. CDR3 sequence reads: CAWIAGGRYTF. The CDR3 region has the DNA TGTGCCTGGATCGCGGGGGGGCGCTACACCTTC.

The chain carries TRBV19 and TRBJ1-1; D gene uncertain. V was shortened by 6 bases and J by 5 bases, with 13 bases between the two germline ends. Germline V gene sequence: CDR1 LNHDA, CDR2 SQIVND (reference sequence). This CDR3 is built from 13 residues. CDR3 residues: CASSPASGTEAFF. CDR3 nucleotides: TGTGCCAGTAGCCCCGCTAGTGGGACTGAAGCTTTCTTT. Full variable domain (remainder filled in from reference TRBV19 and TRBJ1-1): DGGITQSPKYLFRKEGQNVTLSCEQNLNHDAMYWYRQDPGQGLRLIYYSQIVNDFQKGDIAEGYSVSREKKESFPLTVTSAQKNPTAFYLCASSPASGTEAFFGQGTRLTVV.

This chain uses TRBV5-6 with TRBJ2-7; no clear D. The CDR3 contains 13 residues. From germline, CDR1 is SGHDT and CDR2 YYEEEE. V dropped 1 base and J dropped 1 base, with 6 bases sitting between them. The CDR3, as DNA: TGTGCCAGCAGCTTGCCCAGTTCCTACGAGCAGTACTTC. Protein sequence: CASSLPSSYEQYF. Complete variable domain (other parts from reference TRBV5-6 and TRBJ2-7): DAGVTQSPTHLIKTRGQQVTLRCSPKSGHDTVSWYQQALGQGPQFIFQYYEEEERQRGNFPDRFSGHQFPNYSSELNVNALLLGDSALYLCASSLPSSYEQYFGPGTRLTVT.

CDR3 in amino acids: CSTSGTQQFF. The CDR3 DNA is TGCAGTACTTCCGGGACACAGCAGTTCTTC. This chain joins TRBV20-1 and TRBJ2-1; D perhaps matches TRBD1 (6 bases). Trimming took 8 bases from V and 11 from J, leaving 13 bases between them. From germline, CDR1 is DFQATT and CDR2 SNEGSKA (reference sequence). CDR3 size: 10 residues.

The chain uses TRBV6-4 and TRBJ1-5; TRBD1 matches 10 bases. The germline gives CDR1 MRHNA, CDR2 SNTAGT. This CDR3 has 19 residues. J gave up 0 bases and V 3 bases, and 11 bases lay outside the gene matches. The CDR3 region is CASSDPRDRGPTSNQPQHF. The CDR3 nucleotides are TGTGCCAGCAGTGATCCCCGTGACAGGGGGCCCACTAGCAATCAGCCCCAGCATTTT.